What follows is one TCR beta chain and its context. Its antigen is not identified. A read error may produce the germline difference seen at one junction end. A single record per CDR3 protein comes from TCRdb applying MiXCR to the 5' RACE reads. The sample includes about 210,000 distinct CDR3 sequences, 9.4% of them seen just once. These data come from a study of identical twins. Regarding the study as a whole: Out-of-frame TCR alpha sharing observed in monozygotic twins exceeded model estimates.

The germline V gene has CDR1 SGHKS and CDR2 YYEKEE (reference sequence). The CDR3 length is 13 residues. The chain carries TRBV5-5 and TRBJ2-7; TRBD2 is a possible D gene (5 bases). The TCR sequence derives from a woman between 18 and 29 years old in good health. The source material was memory (CD45RO+) T cells sorted from blood. The CDR3 here is CAISPGLTCEQYF. The CDR3 DNA reads TGTGCCATCAGCCCCGGACTCACCTGCGAGCAGTACTTC.